This T cell receptor (beta chain) stems from a study of blood T cell repertoires in COVID-19. Here immunoSEQ multiplex PCR was the method, and the copy in TCRdb shows in-frame clones only, minus some. Of over 65,000 clones listed, approximately 86% are singletons. This CDR3 is built from 18 residues. The V gene lost 0 bases and the J gene lost 0 bases, with 12 bases spanning the gap. CDR1 LGHNA and CDR2 YSLEER come from the germline V gene. The sample taken for sequencing was peripheral blood. This TCR was sampled from a man aged 80 or over with active COVID-19. The rearrangement joins TRBV4-3 to TRBJ1-6; D not certain. CDR3 sequence (DNA): TGCGCCAGCAGCCAAGATGTTAATCCCAGCTCCTATAATTCACCCCTCCACTTT. As protein: CASSQDVNPSSYNSPLHF.